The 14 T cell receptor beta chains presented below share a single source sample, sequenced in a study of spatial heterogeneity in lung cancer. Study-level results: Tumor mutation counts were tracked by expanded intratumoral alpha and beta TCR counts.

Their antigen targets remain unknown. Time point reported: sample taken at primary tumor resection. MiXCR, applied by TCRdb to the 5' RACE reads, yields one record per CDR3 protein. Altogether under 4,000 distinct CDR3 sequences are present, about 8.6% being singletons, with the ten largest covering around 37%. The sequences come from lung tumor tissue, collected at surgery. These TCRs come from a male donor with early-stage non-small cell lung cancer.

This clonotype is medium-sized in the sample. This chain's CDR3 is CASRPDRGTQPQHF. The CDR3 DNA is TGTGCCAGTAGGCCGGACAGGGGAACGCAGCCCCAGCATTTT. The J gene is TRBJ1-5, the V gene TRBV19; 9 nucleotides match TRBD1. The germline V gene encodes CDR1 LNHDA and CDR2 SQIVND (reference sequence). This CDR3 comprises 14 residues. V dropped 6 bases and J dropped 7; count of bases not matched to a gene: 7.

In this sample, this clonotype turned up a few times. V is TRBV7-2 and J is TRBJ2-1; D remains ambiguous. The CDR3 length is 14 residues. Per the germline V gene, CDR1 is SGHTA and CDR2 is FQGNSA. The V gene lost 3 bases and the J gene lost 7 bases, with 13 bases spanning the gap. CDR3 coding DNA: TGTGCCAGCAGCTTGCCGACGGTGAGTAATGAGCAGTTCTTC. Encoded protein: CASSLPTVSNEQFF.

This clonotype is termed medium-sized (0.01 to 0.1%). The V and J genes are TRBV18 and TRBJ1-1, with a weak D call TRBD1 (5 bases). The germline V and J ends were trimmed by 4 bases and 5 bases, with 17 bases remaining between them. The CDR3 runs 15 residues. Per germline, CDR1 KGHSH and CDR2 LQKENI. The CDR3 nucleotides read TGTGCCAGCTCACAGCCCGGCAACCCAGGGACTGAAGCTTTCTTT. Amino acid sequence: CASSQPGNPGTEAFF. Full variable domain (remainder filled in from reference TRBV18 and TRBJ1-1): NAGVMQNPRHLVRRRGQEARLRCSPMKGHSHVYWYRQLPEEGLKFMVYLQKENIIDESGMPKERFSAEFPKEGPSILRIQQVVRGDSAAYFCASSQPGNPGTEAFFGQGTRLTVV.

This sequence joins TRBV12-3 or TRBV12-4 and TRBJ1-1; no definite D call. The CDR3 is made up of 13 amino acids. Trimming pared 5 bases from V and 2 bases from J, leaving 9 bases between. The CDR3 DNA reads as TGTGCCAGCAGTCGGCGAGAAAACACTGAAGCTTTCTTT. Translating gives CASSRRENTEAFF.

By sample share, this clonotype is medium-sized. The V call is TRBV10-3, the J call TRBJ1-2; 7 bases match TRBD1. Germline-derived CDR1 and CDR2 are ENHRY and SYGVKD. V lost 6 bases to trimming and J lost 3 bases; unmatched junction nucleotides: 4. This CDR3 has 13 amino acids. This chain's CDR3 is CAIRRQGDYGYTF. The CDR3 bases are TGTGCCATCAGAAGACAGGGCGACTATGGCTACACCTTC.

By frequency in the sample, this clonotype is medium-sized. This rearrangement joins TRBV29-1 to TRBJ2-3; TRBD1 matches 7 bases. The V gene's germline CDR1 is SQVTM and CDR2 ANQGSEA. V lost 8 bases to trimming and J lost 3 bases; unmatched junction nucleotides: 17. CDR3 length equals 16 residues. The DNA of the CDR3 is TGCAGCTTCCGTGGTGGAGACCGACAGGGAACAGATACGCAGTATTTT. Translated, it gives CSFRGGDRQGTDTQYF.

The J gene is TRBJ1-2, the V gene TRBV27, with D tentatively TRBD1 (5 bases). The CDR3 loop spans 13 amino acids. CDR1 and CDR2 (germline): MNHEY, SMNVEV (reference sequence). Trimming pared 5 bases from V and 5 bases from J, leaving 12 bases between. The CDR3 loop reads CASSQTAEYGYTF. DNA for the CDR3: TGTGCCAGCAGTCAGACAGCAGAGTATGGCTACACCTTC.

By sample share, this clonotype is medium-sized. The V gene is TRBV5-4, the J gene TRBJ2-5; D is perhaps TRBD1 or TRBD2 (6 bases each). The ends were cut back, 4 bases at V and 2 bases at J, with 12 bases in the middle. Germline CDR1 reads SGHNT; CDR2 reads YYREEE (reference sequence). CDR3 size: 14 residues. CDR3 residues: CASSPRGDQETQYF. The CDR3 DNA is TGTGCCAGCAGCCCGAGGGGGGATCAAGAGACCCAGTACTTC.

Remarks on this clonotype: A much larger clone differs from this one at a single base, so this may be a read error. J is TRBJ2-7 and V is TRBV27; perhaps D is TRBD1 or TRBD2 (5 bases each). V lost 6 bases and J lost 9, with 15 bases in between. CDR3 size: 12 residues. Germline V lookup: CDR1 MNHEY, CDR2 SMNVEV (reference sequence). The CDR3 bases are TGTGCCAGCAGGCCGGCAGGGAGTGGGCAGTACTTC. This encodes CASRPAGSGQYF.

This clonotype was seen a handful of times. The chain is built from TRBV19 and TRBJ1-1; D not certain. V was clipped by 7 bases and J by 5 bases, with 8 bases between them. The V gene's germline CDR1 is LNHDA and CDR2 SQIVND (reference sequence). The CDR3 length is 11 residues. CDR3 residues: CASKRGTEAFF. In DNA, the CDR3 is TGTGCCAGTAAAAGAGGTACTGAAGCTTTCTTT.

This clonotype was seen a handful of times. CDR3 residues: CSVGTGLYGYTF. As DNA, the CDR3 is TGCAGCGTTGGGACAGGGCTCTATGGCTACACCTTC. The chain combines TRBV29-1 with TRBJ1-2; TRBD1 matches 8 bases. V lost 4 bases to trimming and J lost 4 bases; unmatched junction nucleotides: 2. The CDR3 has 12 residues. CDR1 is SQVTM and CDR2 is ANQGSEA in the germline V gene.

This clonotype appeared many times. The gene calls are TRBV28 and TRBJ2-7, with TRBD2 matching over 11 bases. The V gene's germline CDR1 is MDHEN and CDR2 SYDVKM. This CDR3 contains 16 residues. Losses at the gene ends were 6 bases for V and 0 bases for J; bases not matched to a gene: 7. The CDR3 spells CASSRSGTSGSYEQYF. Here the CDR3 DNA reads TGTGCCAGCAGCCGATCCGGGACTAGCGGCTCCTACGAGCAGTACTTC.

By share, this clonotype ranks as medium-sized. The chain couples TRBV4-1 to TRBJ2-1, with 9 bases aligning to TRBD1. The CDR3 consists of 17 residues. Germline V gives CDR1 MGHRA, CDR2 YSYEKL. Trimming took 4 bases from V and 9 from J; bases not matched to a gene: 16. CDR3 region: CASSPAGTGRPLGEQFF. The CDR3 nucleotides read TGCGCCAGCAGCCCAGCCGGGACAGGGCGCCCGTTGGGTGAGCAGTTCTTC.

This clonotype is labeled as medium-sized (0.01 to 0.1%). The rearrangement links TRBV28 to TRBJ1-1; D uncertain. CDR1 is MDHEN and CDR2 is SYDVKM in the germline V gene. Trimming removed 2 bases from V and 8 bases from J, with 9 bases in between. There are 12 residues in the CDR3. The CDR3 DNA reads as TGTGCCAGCAGTTTAAGACTGGGGGAAGCTTTCTTT. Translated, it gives CASSLRLGEAFF.